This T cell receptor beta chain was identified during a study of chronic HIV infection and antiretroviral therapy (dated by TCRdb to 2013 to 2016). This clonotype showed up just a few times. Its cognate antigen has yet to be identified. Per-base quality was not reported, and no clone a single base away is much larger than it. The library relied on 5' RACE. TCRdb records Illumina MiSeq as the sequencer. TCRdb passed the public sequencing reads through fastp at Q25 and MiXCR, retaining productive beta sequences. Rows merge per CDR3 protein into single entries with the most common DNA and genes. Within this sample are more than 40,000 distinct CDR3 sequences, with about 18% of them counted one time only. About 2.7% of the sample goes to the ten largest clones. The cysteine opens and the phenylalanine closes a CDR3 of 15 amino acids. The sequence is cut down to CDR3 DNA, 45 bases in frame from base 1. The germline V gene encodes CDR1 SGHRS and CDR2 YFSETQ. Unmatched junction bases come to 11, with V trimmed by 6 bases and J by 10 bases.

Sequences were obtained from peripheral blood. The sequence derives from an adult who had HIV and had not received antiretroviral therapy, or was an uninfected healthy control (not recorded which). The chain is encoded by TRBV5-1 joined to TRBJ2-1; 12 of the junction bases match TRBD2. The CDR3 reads CASIEPGLAGHEQFF. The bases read TGCGCCAGCATCGAGCCTGGACTAGCGGGACACGAGCAGTTCTTC.